One T cell receptor (beta chain) is described in this entry. Its antigen is unidentified. Repertoires were generated with immunoSEQ multiplex PCR, while TCRdb's copy carries only in-frame clones and drops some. The sample gives over a million clones, about four fifths of which show up once; more than 0.5% is in the top ten. The source of the sample is a study of shared clonotypes between healthy human individuals. Findings and caveats of the study: Rarefaction curves obtained for sorted subsets showed sequencing incomplete despite large depth. Tissues were not sampled, only blood, and their repertoires likely differ.

V lost 5 bases and J 3 bases, leaving 11 bases between the germline ends. This CDR3 contains 13 residues. Germline lookup yields CDR1 SGHTA and CDR2 FQGTGA. The CD4+ fraction was divided into a CD45RA+ naive subset and a CD45RA-negative memory subset. The chain joins TRBV7-3 to TRBJ2-7; D gene uncertain. Source material: memory CD4+ T cells from PBMCs. Subset defined: CD45RA-negative fraction. The TCR comes from a man between 18 and 35 years old in good health. Some clones in this sample may be carry-over from other donors' samples. CDR3 DNA sequence: TGTGCCAGCAGCACCGACACAAACTACGAGCAGTACTTC. Protein: CASSTDTNYEQYF.